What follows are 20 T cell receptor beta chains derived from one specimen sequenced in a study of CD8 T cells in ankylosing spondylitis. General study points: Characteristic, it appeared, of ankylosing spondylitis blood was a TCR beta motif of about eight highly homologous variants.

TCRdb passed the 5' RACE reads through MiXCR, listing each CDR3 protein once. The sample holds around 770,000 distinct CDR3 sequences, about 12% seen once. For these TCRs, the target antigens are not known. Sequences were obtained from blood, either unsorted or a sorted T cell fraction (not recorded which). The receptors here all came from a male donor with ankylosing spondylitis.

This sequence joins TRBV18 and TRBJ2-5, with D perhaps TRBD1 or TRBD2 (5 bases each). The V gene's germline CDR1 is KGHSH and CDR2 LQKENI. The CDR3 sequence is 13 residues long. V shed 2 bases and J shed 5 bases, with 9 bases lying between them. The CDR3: CASSPSGTETQYF. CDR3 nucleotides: TGTGCCAGCTCACCATCGGGGACCGAGACCCAGTACTTC.

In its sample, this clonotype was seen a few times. CDR3 coding DNA: TGCAGTGCTAGCCGGGACAGGGCCGCCTACGAGCAGTACTTC. This sequence encodes CSASRDRAAYEQYF. The chain has TRBV20-1 and TRBJ2-7, with TRBD1 matching over 9 bases. CDR1 and CDR2 (germline): DFQATT, SNEGSKA (reference sequence). The V segment lost 3 bases and the J segment 2 bases; nucleotides outside the gene matches: 5. This CDR3 spans 14 amino acids.

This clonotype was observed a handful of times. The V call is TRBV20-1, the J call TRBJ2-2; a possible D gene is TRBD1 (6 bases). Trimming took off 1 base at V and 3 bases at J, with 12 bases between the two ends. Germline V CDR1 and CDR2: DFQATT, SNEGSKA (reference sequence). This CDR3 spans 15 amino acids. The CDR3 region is CSARGRTGYTGELFF. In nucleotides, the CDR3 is TGCAGTGCTAGAGGCCGAACAGGGTACACCGGGGAGCTGTTTTTT.

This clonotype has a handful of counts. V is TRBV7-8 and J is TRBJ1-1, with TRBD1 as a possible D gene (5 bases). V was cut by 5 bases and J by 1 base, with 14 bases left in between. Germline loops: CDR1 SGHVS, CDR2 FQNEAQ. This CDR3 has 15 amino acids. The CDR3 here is CASSALGGGNTEAFF. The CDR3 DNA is TGTGCCAGCAGCGCCCTGGGTGGGGGGAACACTGAAGCTTTCTTT.

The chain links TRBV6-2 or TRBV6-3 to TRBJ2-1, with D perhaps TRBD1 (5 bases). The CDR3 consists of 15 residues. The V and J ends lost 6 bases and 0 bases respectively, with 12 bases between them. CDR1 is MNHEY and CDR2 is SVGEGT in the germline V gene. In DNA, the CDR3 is TGTGCCAGCAGCCCCAGACAGACCTCCTACAATGAGCAGTTCTTC. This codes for CASSPRQTSYNEQFF.

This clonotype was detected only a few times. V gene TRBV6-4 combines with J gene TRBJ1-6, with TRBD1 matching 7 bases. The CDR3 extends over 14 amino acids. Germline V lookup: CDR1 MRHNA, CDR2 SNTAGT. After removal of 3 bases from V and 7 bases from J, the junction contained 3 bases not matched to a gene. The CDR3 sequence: CASSEGTANSPLHF. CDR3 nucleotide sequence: TGTGCCAGCAGTGAAGGGACAGCGAATTCACCCCTCCACTTT.

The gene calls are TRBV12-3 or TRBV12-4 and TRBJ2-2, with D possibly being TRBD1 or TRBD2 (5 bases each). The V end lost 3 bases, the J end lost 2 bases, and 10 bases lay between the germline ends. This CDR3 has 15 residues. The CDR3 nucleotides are TGTGCCAGCAGTTTTGGGACCTTTAACACCGGGGAGCTGTTTTTT. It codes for CASSFGTFNTGELFF.

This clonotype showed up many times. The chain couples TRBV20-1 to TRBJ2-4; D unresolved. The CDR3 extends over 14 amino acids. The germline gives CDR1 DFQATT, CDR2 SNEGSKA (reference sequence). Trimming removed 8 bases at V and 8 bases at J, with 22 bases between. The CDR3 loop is CSTQPLTKSYIQYF. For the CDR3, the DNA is TGCAGTACTCAGCCCCTTACAAAAAGTTACATTCAGTACTTC.

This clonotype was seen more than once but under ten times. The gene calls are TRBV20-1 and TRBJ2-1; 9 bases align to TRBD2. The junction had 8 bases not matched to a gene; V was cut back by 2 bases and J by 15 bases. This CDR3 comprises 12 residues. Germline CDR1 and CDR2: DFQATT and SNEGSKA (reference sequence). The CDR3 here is CSARRIGTSTFF. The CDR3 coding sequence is TGCAGTGCTAGAAGGATTGGGACTAGCACGTTCTTC.

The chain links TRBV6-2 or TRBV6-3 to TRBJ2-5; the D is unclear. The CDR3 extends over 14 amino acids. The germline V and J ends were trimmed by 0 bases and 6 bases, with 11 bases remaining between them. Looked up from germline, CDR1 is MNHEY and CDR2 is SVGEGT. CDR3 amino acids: CASSYSRVVQTQYF. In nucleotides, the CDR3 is TGTGCCAGCAGTTACTCCCGGGTTGTACAGACCCAGTACTTC.

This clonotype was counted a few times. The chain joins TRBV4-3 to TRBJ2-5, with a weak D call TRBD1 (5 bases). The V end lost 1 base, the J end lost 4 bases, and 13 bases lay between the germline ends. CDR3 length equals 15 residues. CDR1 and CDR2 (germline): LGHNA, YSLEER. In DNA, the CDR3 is TGCGCCAGCAGCCAAGGGCCCTCAAGGGGAGAGACCCAGTACTTC. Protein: CASSQGPSRGETQYF.

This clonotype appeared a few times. CDR3 nucleotide sequence: TGTGCCACCAGCAGAGTTAGGAGCGGGGGCGGCTACACCTTC. This codes for CATSRVRSGGGYTF. The chain employs TRBV15 and TRBJ1-2, with a possible D match to TRBD1 (6 bases). V shed 1 base and J shed 8 bases, with 14 bases lying between them. CDR3 size: 14 residues. Germline V gene sequence: CDR1 LNHNV, CDR2 YYDKDF (reference sequence).

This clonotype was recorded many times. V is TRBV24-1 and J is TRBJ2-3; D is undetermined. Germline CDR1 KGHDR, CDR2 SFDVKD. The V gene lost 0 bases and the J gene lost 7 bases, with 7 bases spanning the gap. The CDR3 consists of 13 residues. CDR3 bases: TGTGCCACCAGTGATTTGGGGCGGCATACGCAGTATTTT. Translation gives CATSDLGRHTQYF.

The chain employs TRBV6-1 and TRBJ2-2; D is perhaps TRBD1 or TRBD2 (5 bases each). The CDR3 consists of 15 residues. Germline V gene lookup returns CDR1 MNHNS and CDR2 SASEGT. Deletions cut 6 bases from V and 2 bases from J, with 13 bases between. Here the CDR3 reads CASRGDGPNTGELFF. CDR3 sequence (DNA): TGTGCCAGCAGGGGGGACGGGCCCAACACCGGGGAGCTGTTTTTT.

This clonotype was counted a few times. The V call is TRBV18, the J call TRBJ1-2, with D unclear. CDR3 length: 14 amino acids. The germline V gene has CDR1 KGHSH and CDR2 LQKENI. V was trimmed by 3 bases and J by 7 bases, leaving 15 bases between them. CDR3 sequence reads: CASSPGGRDTGYTF. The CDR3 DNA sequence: TGTGCCAGCTCACCCGGAGGGAGGGATACTGGCTACACCTTC.

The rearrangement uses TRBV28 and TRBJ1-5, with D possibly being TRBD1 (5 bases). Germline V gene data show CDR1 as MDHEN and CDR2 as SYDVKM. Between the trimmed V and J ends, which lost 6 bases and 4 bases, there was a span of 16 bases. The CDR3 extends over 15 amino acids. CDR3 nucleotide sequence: TGTGCCAGCAGCCGGGGAGGGGAACGTAATCAGCCCCAGCATTTT. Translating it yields CASSRGGERNQPQHF. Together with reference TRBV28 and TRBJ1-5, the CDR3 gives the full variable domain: DVKVTQSSRYLVKRTGEKVFLECVQDMDHENMFWYRQDPGLGLRLIYFSYDVKMKEKGDIPEGYSVSREKKERFSLILESASTNQTSMYLCASSRGGERNQPQHFGDGTRLSIL.

CDR3 DNA sequence: TGCGCCAGCAGCCGGGTCGGGAGCGCCGGGGAGCTGTTTTTT. This codes for CASSRVGSAGELFF. This chain connects TRBV4-3 to TRBJ2-2; D may be TRBD2 (6 bases). V lost 4 bases, J lost 6 bases, and 12 bases lay in between. CDR1 and CDR2 from the germline V gene are LGHNA and YSLEER. The CDR3 sequence is 14 residues long.

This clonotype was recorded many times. CDR3 DNA sequence: TGCAGTGCCCAGACTAGCGGTAGAGAGACCCAGTACTTC. This encodes CSAQTSGRETQYF. The chain combines TRBV20-1 with TRBJ2-5; TRBD2 aligns across 9 bases. V was pared by 6 bases and J by 4 bases, with 6 bases of the junction left unmatched. Germline V lookup: CDR1 DFQATT, CDR2 SNEGSKA (reference sequence). The CDR3 runs 13 residues.

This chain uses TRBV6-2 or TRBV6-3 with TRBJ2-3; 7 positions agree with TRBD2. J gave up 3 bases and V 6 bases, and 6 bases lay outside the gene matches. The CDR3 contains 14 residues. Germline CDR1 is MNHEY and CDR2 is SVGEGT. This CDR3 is CASRGRALTDTQYF. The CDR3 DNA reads TGTGCCAGCAGGGGGAGGGCCTTAACAGATACGCAGTATTTT.

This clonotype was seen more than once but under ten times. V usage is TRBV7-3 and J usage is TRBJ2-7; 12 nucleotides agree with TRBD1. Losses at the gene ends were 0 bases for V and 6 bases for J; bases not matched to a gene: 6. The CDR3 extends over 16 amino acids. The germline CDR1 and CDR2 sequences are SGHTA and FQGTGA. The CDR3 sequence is CASSLTPGTGGSEQYF. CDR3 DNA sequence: TGTGCCAGCAGCTTAACCCCCGGGACAGGGGGCTCCGAGCAGTACTTC.